The entry that follows covers one T cell receptor beta chain sequence. No antigen is known for it. Before any sequencing was done, the ViraFEST assay used viral peptide pools to expand antigen-specific CD4+ T cells. CD4+ T cell isolation took place after less than 13 days of culture. None of these healthy vaccinees had been infected with SARS-CoV-2 before vaccination. The sample belongs to a study of vaccination effects on CD4 cells after COVID-19. This table comes from immunoSEQ multiplex PCR, and its TCRdb copy is limited to in-frame clones, with some not included. The sample yields tens of thousands of clones, roughly 76% seen once. This CDR3 is built from 17 residues. V lost 4 bases, J lost 1 base, and 7 bases stayed unmatched. Germline CDR1 reads KGHDR; CDR2 reads SFDVKD.

Sequences were derived from CD4+ T cells from PBMCs cultured with HCoV-NL63 spike peptides, sampled before COVID-19 vaccination. The chain joins TRBV24-1 to TRBJ2-2; 8 positions match TRBD1. This TCR came from a human donor who received a COVID-19 vaccine. CDR3 loop: CATSEPPGQENTGELFF. In nucleotides, the CDR3 is TGTGCCACCAGTGAGCCTCCGGGACAGGAGAACACCGGGGAGCTGTTTTTT.